Reported below is one T cell receptor (beta chain). This record belongs to a study of cytomegalovirus exposure and HLA in healthy donors. PCR employed 60 Vbeta and 13 Jbeta primers. Method: immunoSEQ multiplex PCR; TCRdb's copy keeps in-frame clones and lacks some. The profile covers 110,000 to 150,000 clones, with about four fifths appearing a single time and 2.8% taken by the ten largest. Sample: PBMCs. The TCR sequence derives from a male donor in good health and CMV-seronegative.

The CDR3 DNA is TGTGCCTGGAGTAAAACAGGGGTTGTCTATGGCTACACCTTC. As protein: CAWSKTGVVYGYTF. V gene TRBV30 combines with J gene TRBJ1-2, with 7 nucleotides matching TRBD1. Germline CDR1 reads GTSNPN; CDR2 reads SVGIG (reference sequence). Germline trimming cut 2 bases from V and 4 bases from J; bases unmatched to any gene: 7. The CDR3 loop spans 14 amino acids.